This TCR beta chain was obtained from a study of blood T cell repertoires in COVID-19. Study background: Acute-phase and convalescent COVID-19 samples originated in the United States, Italy and Spain. From T cells, B-cell-depleted T cells, or PBMCs came the material, which was cDNA or gDNA.

Per the authors' pipeline: Amplification from reference gene primers served as the basis for estimated nucleated cell counts. TCRdb keeps only in-frame clones here, not all; method: immunoSEQ multiplex PCR. The V and J calls and clone size are taken from that table; D and trimming were inferred from the DNA. Found here are under 110,000 clones, less than 85% of them singletons; the top ten hold around 1.9%. Trimming cost V 2 bases and J 10 bases; bases outside gene matches: 1. The CDR3 length is 13 residues. The V and J genes are TRBV12-3 or TRBV12-4 and TRBJ1-6; 8 positions match TRBD1. The clonotype comes from a woman aged 70-85 years with active or convalescent COVID-19. Sequenced sample: peripheral blood. This CDR3 reads CASSLNRGSPLHF. The CDR3 coding sequence is TGTGCCAGCAGTTTAAACAGGGGGTCACCCCTCCACTTT.